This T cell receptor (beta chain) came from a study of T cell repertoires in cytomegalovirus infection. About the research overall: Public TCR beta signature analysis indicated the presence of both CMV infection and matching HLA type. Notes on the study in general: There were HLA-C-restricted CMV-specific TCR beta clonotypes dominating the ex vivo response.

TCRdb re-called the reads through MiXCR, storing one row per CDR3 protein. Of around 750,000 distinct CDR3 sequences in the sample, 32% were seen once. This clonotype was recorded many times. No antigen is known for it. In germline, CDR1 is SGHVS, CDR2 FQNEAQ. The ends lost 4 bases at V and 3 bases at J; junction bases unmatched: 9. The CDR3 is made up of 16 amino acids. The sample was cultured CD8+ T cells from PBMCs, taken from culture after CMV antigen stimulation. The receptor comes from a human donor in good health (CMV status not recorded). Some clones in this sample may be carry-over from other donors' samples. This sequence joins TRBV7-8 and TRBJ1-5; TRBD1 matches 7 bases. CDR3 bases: TGTGCCAGCAGCTCGAAGTCCAGGGGGACCAATCAGCCCCAGCATTTT. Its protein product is CASSSKSRGTNQPQHF.